The 13 T cell receptor beta chains reported below all come from one sample, sequenced in a study of cytomegalovirus exposure and HLA in healthy donors (dated 2017 in TCRdb). The library relied on the immunoSEQ multiplex PCR assay. For the multiplex PCR, a mixture combining 60 forward primers for TCR Vbeta segments and 13 reverse primers for TCR Jbeta segments was used. This is the immuneACCESS table as TCRdb keeps it, with only in-frame sequences that have V and J called. A part of the clones is gone; compared with another copy, unresolved V genes explain less than half, and the rest is unexplained. In all, the sample holds roughly 82,000 clones, and 70% to 75% of those were seen once. Around 6.4% of the sample comes from the top ten. Sequences were obtained from PBMCs. All receptors come from a woman aged 45 to 65 in good health and CMV-seropositive.

The chain is built from TRBV6-6 and TRBJ1-2; 8 positions match TRBD1. This CDR3 spans 14 amino acids. With 6 bases clipped from V and 6 bases from J, the junction kept 9 bases outside the gene matches. CDR1 is MNHNY, CDR2 SVGAGI, per germline (reference sequence). CDR3 sequence: CASSKTDRVDGYTF. The CDR3 DNA follows: TGTGCCAGCAGCAAGACGGACAGGGTGGATGGCTACACCTTC.

The chain recombines TRBV15 with TRBJ1-1; 7 bases align to TRBD1. J lost 4 bases, V lost 4 bases, and 6 bases had no gene match. There are 14 residues in the CDR3. Looked up from germline, CDR1 is LNHNV and CDR2 is YYDKDF (reference sequence). The CDR3 region has the DNA TGTGCCACCAGCACGGGACAGCCCGCCACTGAAGCTTTCTTT. This gives the protein CATSTGQPATEAFF.

Comments on this clone: This CDR3 is also generated by other DNA sequences in the sample. The chain uses TRBV9 and TRBJ2-7; 11 bases line up with TRBD1. Germline CDR1 is SGDLS and CDR2 is YYNGEE. The CDR3 length is 15 residues. V was clipped by 2 bases and J by 3 bases; unmatched bases: 4. The CDR3 reads CASSVGTGGGYEQYF. In DNA form, the CDR3 reads TGTGCCAGCAGCGTCGGGACAGGGGGGGGCTACGAGCAGTACTTC.

The chain is built from TRBV4-1 and TRBJ1-1; tentative D call: TRBD1 (6 bases). Between the trimmed V and J ends, which lost 4 bases and 3 bases, there was a span of 18 bases. The CDR3 is 16 amino acids. CDR1 and CDR2 (germline): MGHRA, YSYEKL. The CDR3 spells CASSPIGGRDDTEAFF. CDR3 sequence (DNA): TGCGCCAGCAGCCCCATTGGGGGCAGGGACGACACTGAAGCTTTCTTT.

This chain uses TRBV6-1 with TRBJ2-3, with TRBD2 as a possible D gene (5 bases). There are 17 residues in the CDR3. Germline assignment: CDR1 MNHNS and CDR2 SASEGT. Deletions cut 0 bases from V and 0 bases from J, with 13 bases between. The DNA for the CDR3 is TGTGCCAGCAGTGAAGCGCCTAGCAGCCCTAGCACAGATACGCAGTATTTT. Its protein is CASSEAPSSPSTDTQYF.

This sequence joins TRBV28 and TRBJ2-7; D is perhaps TRBD1 (6 bases). This CDR3 contains 15 residues. The ends were cut back, 6 bases at V and 3 bases at J, with 18 bases in the middle. Germline V gene data show CDR1 as MDHEN and CDR2 as SYDVKM. CDR3 bases: TGTGCCAGCAGCCTGAACAGGGAATCGAGCTACGAGCAGTACTTC. Translation gives CASSLNRESSYEQYF.

The chain has TRBV19 and TRBJ1-5, with 8 bases matching TRBD1. The germline V gene encodes CDR1 LNHDA and CDR2 SQIVND (reference sequence). The CDR3 is 16 residues long. V gave up 7 bases and J gave up 0 bases; unmatched junction bases: 8. The CDR3 reads CASTSQGAPSNQPQHF. Here the CDR3 DNA reads TGTGCCAGTACGAGTCAGGGGGCTCCTAGCAATCAGCCCCAGCATTTT.

Only a few counts were recorded for this clone. The rearrangement links TRBV5-6 to TRBJ2-1; 8 nucleotides align to TRBD2. The CDR3 extends over 15 amino acids. The J segment lost 0 bases and the V segment lost 4 bases, leaving 3 bases of the junction unmatched. The germline V gene has CDR1 SGHDT and CDR2 YYEEEE. CDR3 nucleotides: TGTGCCAGCAGCCCTGGACTAGCCTCCTACAATGAGCAGTTCTTC. Its translation is CASSPGLASYNEQFF.

V gene TRBV4-1 combines with J gene TRBJ1-2; tentatively, D is TRBD1 (5 bases). The CDR3 extends over 15 amino acids. Germline V gene lookup returns CDR1 MGHRA and CDR2 YSYEKL. V dropped 8 bases and J dropped 1 base, with 17 bases sitting between them. CDR3 sequence: CASGPTGFYNYGYTF. The CDR3 DNA sequence: TGCGCCAGCGGTCCTACAGGCTTCTATAACTATGGCTACACCTTC.

The V and J genes are TRBV29-1 and TRBJ2-3; TRBD2 might be the D (6 bases). The CDR3 consists of 13 residues. The germline V and J ends were trimmed by 5 bases and 0 bases, with 9 bases remaining between them. CDR1 and CDR2 (germline): SQVTM, ANQGSEA. CDR3 in DNA: TGCAGCGTTCGGGCGGGAAGCACAGATACGCAGTATTTT. As protein: CSVRAGSTDTQYF.

This clone occurred once. The V and J genes are TRBV11-3 and TRBJ2-7; 9 nucleotides line up with TRBD2. The CDR3 consists of 15 residues. Germline CDR1 SGHNT, CDR2 YENEEA. The trim removed 1 base at V and 7 bases at J, leaving 8 bases unmatched. Here the CDR3 DNA reads TGTGCCAGCAGCTTAGCTTTAGCGGGAGTGGGTGAGCAGTACTTC. Encoded protein: CASSLALAGVGEQYF.

This clone has a handful of counts. The V call is TRBV15, the J call TRBJ2-3; 8 nucleotides line up with TRBD2. This CDR3 is built from 15 residues. J lost 0 bases, V lost 2 bases, and 1 base had no gene match. The germline CDR1 and CDR2 sequences are LNHNV and YYDKDF (reference sequence). CDR3 in DNA: TGTGCCACCAGCAGAAGCGGGAGCAGCACAGATACGCAGTATTTT. Translating it yields CATSRSGSSTDTQYF.

The CDR3 nucleotides are TGTGCCAGCAGTTCGCCGGGACAGGGTTACACCGGGGAGCTGTTTTTT. Translated: CASSSPGQGYTGELFF. V usage is TRBV27 and J usage is TRBJ2-2; the match to TRBD1 covers 9 bases. The V gene's germline CDR1 is MNHEY and CDR2 SMNVEV (reference sequence). This CDR3 is built from 16 residues. The junction had 6 bases not matched to a gene; V was cut back by 4 bases and J by 3 bases.